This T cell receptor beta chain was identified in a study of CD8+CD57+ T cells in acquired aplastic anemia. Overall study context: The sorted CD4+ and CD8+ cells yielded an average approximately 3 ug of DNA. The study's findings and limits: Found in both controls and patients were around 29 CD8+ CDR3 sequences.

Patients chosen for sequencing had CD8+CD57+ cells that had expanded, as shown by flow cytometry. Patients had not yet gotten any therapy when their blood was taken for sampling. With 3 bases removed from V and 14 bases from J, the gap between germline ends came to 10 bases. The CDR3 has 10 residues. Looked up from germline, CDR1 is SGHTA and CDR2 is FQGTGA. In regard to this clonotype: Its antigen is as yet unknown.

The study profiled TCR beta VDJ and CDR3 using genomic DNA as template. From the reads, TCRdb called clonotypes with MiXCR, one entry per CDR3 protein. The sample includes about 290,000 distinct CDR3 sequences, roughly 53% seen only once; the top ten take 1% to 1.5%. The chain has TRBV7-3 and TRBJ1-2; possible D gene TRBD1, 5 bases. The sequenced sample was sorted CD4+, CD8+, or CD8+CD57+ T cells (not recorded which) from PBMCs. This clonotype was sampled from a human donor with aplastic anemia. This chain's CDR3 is CASSLGGATF. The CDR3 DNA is TGTGCCAGCAGCTTGGGCGGGGCGACCTTC.